These 2 T cell receptor beta chains came from one sample sequenced in a study of cytomegalovirus exposure and HLA in healthy donors. PCR employed 60 Vbeta and 13 Jbeta primers. Some clones are missing from TCRdb's copy, which holds only in-frame ones; the method was immunoSEQ multiplex PCR. The data show 65,000 to 100,000 clones, approximately 79% seen once. Input material: PBMCs. The receptors stem from a female donor in good health and CMV-seronegative.

The chain joins TRBV6-5 to TRBJ1-5; D gene unclear. CDR1 and CDR2 from the germline V gene are MNHEY and SVGAGI. The CDR3 sequence is 14 residues long. V was shortened by 6 bases and J by 8 bases, with 17 bases between the two germline ends. The DNA for the CDR3 is TGTGCCAGCAGACCACGCCGAGAGTCGGAGCCCCAGCATTTT. The encoded protein is CASRPRRESEPQHF.

This clone has more than one count but fewer than ten. The rearrangement links TRBV28 to TRBJ1-2; 7 bases line up with TRBD1. The CDR3 is 15 residues long. Germline assignment: CDR1 MDHEN and CDR2 SYDVKM. J gave up 2 bases and V 4 bases, and 7 bases lay outside the gene matches. The CDR3 DNA reads TGTGCCAGCAGTTCCCCGGACAGGTCCAACTATGGCTACACCTTC. It translates to CASSSPDRSNYGYTF.